Each of the 18 T cell receptor beta chains below was sequenced from the same sample in a study of cytomegalovirus exposure and HLA in healthy donors. The assay was immunoSEQ multiplex PCR, and TCRdb's table has in-frame clones only and misses some. The repertoire has some 120,000 clones, approximately 81% of them found once; the top ten carry under 2.5%. Sequences were obtained from PBMCs. These TCRs come from a woman younger than 45 in good health and CMV-seronegative.

In this sample, this clone is medium-sized (0.01 to 0.1%). This chain links TRBV7-8 with TRBJ1-1; D is perhaps TRBD1 (5 bases). Germline CDR1 SGHVS, CDR2 FQNEAQ. Trimming pared 0 bases from V and 0 bases from J, leaving 11 bases between. CDR3 length equals 16 residues. In nucleotides, the CDR3 is TGTGCCAGCAGCTTAGCGCTAGGGGTGTTGAACACTGAAGCTTTCTTT. This sequence encodes CASSLALGVLNTEAFF.

The chain uses TRBV11-3 and TRBJ1-2; no definite D call. Looked up from germline, CDR1 is SGHNT and CDR2 is YENEEA. V shed 4 bases and J shed 0 bases, with 12 bases lying between them. The CDR3 loop spans 15 amino acids. CDR3 bases: TGTGCCAGCAGCTCTATCCGGAGACCTAACTATGGCTACACCTTC. This translates into CASSSIRRPNYGYTF.

The chain joins TRBV2 to TRBJ2-1, with 7 positions matching TRBD1. The CDR3 is 13 residues long. Per germline, CDR1 SNHLY and CDR2 FYNNEI. V lost 5 bases, J lost 9 bases, and 7 bases stayed unmatched. The CDR3 protein is CASSPTGDSEQFF. The CDR3 nucleotides are TGTGCCAGCAGTCCTACAGGGGACAGTGAGCAGTTCTTC.

This rearrangement joins TRBV19 to TRBJ1-6; TRBD1 aligns across 7 bases. Germline V gene lookup returns CDR1 LNHDA and CDR2 SQIVND (reference sequence). Trimming at V came to 4 bases and at J to 6 bases, leaving 3 bases not matched to a gene. The CDR3 length is 14 residues. The CDR3 nucleotides are TGTGCCAGTAGTACACAGGGGACTAATTCACCCCTCCACTTT. Protein product: CASSTQGTNSPLHF.

The chain recombines TRBV7-8 with TRBJ1-5; perhaps TRBD1 as D (5 bases). Germline CDR1 is SGHVS and CDR2 is FQNEAQ. The CDR3 length is 16 residues. The ends were cut back, 2 bases at V and 1 base at J, with 12 bases in the middle. DNA of the CDR3: TGTGCCAGCAGCTTAAGAGGCGGGACGAGCAATCAGCCCCAGCATTTT. Translating gives CASSLRGGTSNQPQHF.

This chain uses TRBV27 with TRBJ1-6, with 7 nucleotides matching TRBD1. This CDR3 is 15 amino acids long. V shed 4 bases and J 7 bases; nucleotides not matched to a gene: 7. Germline lookup yields CDR1 MNHEY and CDR2 SMNVEV (reference sequence). The CDR3 bases are TGTGCCAGCAGTTCCCGACAGGGTAAAAATTCACCCCTCCACTTT. It yields the protein CASSSRQGKNSPLHF.

Here the CDR3 DNA reads TGTGCCAGCAGCTTTACCGGGACTAGCGGGGGGGCGGATACGCAGTATTTT. Encoded protein: CASSFTGTSGGADTQYF. The chain uses TRBV7-9 and TRBJ2-3, with TRBD2 matching 16 bases. The V gene end was trimmed by 3 bases and the J gene end by 6 bases; junction bases not matched to a gene: 6. The V gene's germline CDR1 is SEHNR and CDR2 FQNEAQ (reference sequence). The CDR3 loop spans 17 amino acids.

The chain combines TRBV11-2 with TRBJ2-2; 9 nucleotides line up with TRBD1. After removal of 6 bases from V and 3 bases from J, the junction contained 5 bases not matched to a gene. This CDR3 has 15 residues. The germline V gene has CDR1 SGHAT and CDR2 FQNNGV. The CDR3 here is CASRPGQGYTGELFF. CDR3 nucleotides: TGTGCCAGCAGGCCGGGACAGGGTTACACCGGGGAGCTGTTTTTT.

The chain employs TRBV5-4 and TRBJ1-1; TRBD1 agrees at 11 bases. The CDR3 contains 16 residues. CDR1 and CDR2 (germline): SGHNT, YYREEE (reference sequence). V lost 4 bases and J lost 5; bases outside the gene matches: 10. In DNA form, the CDR3 reads TGTGCCAGCAGCGACCGGGACAGGGGGAGAGGAACTGAAGCTTTCTTT. Protein sequence: CASSDRDRGRGTEAFF.

J is TRBJ1-1 and V is TRBV5-1; 9 bases line up with TRBD1. Germline CDR1 and CDR2: SGHRS and YFSETQ. The V segment lost 4 bases and the J segment 0 bases; nucleotides outside the gene matches: 25. CDR3 size: 22 residues. CDR3 residues: CASSIEGSATGGTRSVNTEAFF. CDR3 bases: TGCGCCAGCAGCATTGAGGGTTCGGCCACAGGGGGCACGAGGTCGGTGAACACTGAAGCTTTCTTT.

Concerning this clone: Relative to the germline gene, one junction end is altered; a read error may explain this. The V call is TRBV6-6, the J call TRBJ1-4, with D unclear. Germline-derived CDR1 and CDR2 are MNHNY and SVGAGI (reference sequence). CDR3 length: 14 amino acids. The chain's CDR3 is CASHPGEHNKKLFF. The DNA for the CDR3 is TGTGCCAGCCACCCCGGAGAGCATAATAAAAAACTGTTTTTT.

By share, this clone ranks as large. This chain joins TRBV7-6 and TRBJ2-7; 7 positions agree with TRBD2. Looked up from germline, CDR1 is SGHVS and CDR2 is FNYEAQ. The junction had 3 bases not matched to a gene; V was cut back by 5 bases and J by 2 bases. This CDR3 spans 13 amino acids. CDR3 protein: CASSAGDAYEQYF. CDR3 bases: TGTGCCAGCAGCGCGGGGGACGCCTACGAGCAGTACTTC.

The V call is TRBV11-2, the J call TRBJ1-1; D possibly corresponds to TRBD1 (6 bases). Looked up from germline, CDR1 is SGHAT and CDR2 is FQNNGV. This CDR3 region has 14 residues. With 4 bases removed from V and 5 bases from J, the gap between germline ends came to 14 bases. CDR3 sequence: CASSSSRGGTEAFF. In DNA, the CDR3 is TGTGCCAGCAGCTCATCCAGGGGCGGGACTGAAGCTTTCTTT. Full variable domain (remainder filled in from reference TRBV11-2 and TRBJ1-1): EAGVAQSPRYKIIEKRQSVAFWCNPISGHATLYWYQQILGQGPKLLIQFQNNGVVDDSQLPKDRFSAERLKGVDSTLKIQPAKLEDSAVYLCASSSSRGGTEAFFGQGTRLTVV.

The V call is TRBV7-2, the J call TRBJ1-1; 8 bases match TRBD1. Germline loops: CDR1 SGHTA, CDR2 FQGNSA. This CDR3 is built from 13 residues. V dropped 10 bases and J dropped 3; count of bases not matched to a gene: 7. The CDR3 DNA is TGTGCCAATTGGGCAGGGGGCCACACTGAAGCTTTCTTT. It codes for CANWAGGHTEAFF.

The chain links TRBV19 to TRBJ1-5; the match to TRBD1 covers 9 bases. With V trimmed by 5 bases and J by 5 bases, 4 bases remained unmatched. The germline gives CDR1 LNHDA, CDR2 SQIVND (reference sequence). The CDR3 length is 14 residues. DNA for the CDR3: TGTGCCAGTAGTTCCGGGACAGGGCATCAGCCCCAGCATTTT. Translating it yields CASSSGTGHQPQHF.

The rearrangement uses TRBV2 and TRBJ1-4, with D maybe TRBD1 (6 bases). Germline CDR1 SNHLY, CDR2 FYNNEI. Trimming pared 1 base from V and 1 base from J, leaving 13 bases between. The CDR3 loop spans 17 amino acids. The DNA for the CDR3 is TGTGCCAGCAGTGAAGGTGGCAGGGGTAAAACTAATGAAAAACTGTTTTTT. This sequence encodes CASSEGGRGKTNEKLFF.

The genes are TRBV6-5 and TRBJ2-7; TRBD1 matches 9 bases. Germline trimming cut 6 bases from V and 5 bases from J; bases unmatched to any gene: 8. The CDR3 consists of 14 residues. In germline, CDR1 is MNHEY, CDR2 SVGAGI. The CDR3 protein is CASRGGTGSHEQYF. The DNA of the CDR3 is TGTGCCAGCAGGGGCGGGACAGGGAGCCACGAGCAGTACTTC.

This sequence joins TRBV2 and TRBJ2-2; a possible D gene is TRBD2 (6 bases). The germline CDR1 and CDR2 sequences are SNHLY and FYNNEI. This CDR3 comprises 19 residues. V was trimmed by 2 bases and J by 0 bases, leaving 19 bases between them. CDR3 in amino acids: CASSEFGWGVGPNTGELFF. CDR3 DNA sequence: TGTGCCAGCAGTGAATTTGGCTGGGGGGTCGGGCCGAACACCGGGGAGCTGTTTTTT.